This TCR beta chain was sequenced in a study of T cells in Graves' hyperthyroidism and ophthalmopathy. General observations from the study: Peripheral blood also featured most of the thyroid clonotypes expanded above 0.001.

RNA transcripts were the template for amplifying TCR beta CDR3 regions. The TCR CDR3 first-round RT-PCR relied on the HTBI primer set. MiXCR was run by TCRdb on the multiplex PCR reads, yielding one entry per CDR3 protein. The data contain around 500,000 distinct CDR3 sequences, less than 25% of them seen just once; the ten biggest clones take up roughly 49%. This clonotype was seen more than once but under ten times. The antigen is undetermined. The germline V gene has CDR1 MNHEY and CDR2 SMNVEV (reference sequence). V was pared by 10 bases and J by 2 bases, with 7 bases of the junction left unmatched. This CDR3 region has 15 residues. Used for diagnoses were clinical symptoms, serum thyroxine and TRAb, thyroid ultrasound and orbital computed tomography.

What was sequenced was blood. This clonotype originated in a woman in her 70s with Graves' ophthalmopathy. The V call is TRBV27, the J call TRBJ2-7; 14 bases fit TRBD2. The CDR3 protein is CATGLAGGSTYEQYF. DNA of the CDR3: TGTGCCACCGGACTAGCGGGAGGTTCAACCTACGAGCAGTACTTC.